This is a list of T cell receptor beta chains from one sample in a study of cytomegalovirus exposure and HLA in healthy donors. The table came from immunoSEQ multiplex PCR; TCRdb's copy has only in-frame clones and leaves some out. The sample contains more than 150,000 clones, about 88% of which appear only once. What was sequenced was PBMCs. The receptors were sampled from a girl in the first two years of life in good health and CMV-seronegative. The CDR3 runs from the conserved cysteine through the conserved F or W. The order of the fields is V gene, J gene, clone size, CDR3 protein. Expanded clones get a size class; other rows say once, few or many, or leave the size out.

V gene: TRBV11-2; J gene: TRBJ1-1; clone size: NA; CDR3 protein: CASSLVKGQGFF
V gene: TRBV30; J gene: TRBJ2-1; clone size: NA; CDR3 protein: CAWNGGRVNEQFF
V gene: TRBV27; J gene: TRBJ2-7; clone size: NA; CDR3 protein: CASSSFGRDRSRYEQYF
V gene: TRBV2; J gene: TRBJ1-6; clone size: once; CDR3 protein: CASSEDRTYSPLHF
V gene: TRBV20-1; J gene: TRBJ1-1; clone size: NA; CDR3 protein: CSAAGDTEAFF
V gene: TRBV6-6; J gene: TRBJ2-3; clone size: once; CDR3 protein: CASSKGQNTDTQYF
V gene: TRBV19; J gene: TRBJ2-1; clone size: NA; CDR3 protein: CASSPPGLYNEQFF
V gene: TRBV7-6; J gene: TRBJ2-5; clone size: NA; CDR3 protein: CASSLDGGSGETQYF
V gene: TRBV4-2; J gene: TRBJ2-7; clone size: NA; CDR3 protein: CASSQVDGLYEQYF
V gene: TRBV30; J gene: TRBJ2-5; clone size: NA; CDR3 protein: CAWSVPGRGAVETQYF
V gene: TRBV29-1; J gene: TRBJ1-1; clone size: NA; CDR3 protein: CSVGQLPMNTEAFF
V gene: TRBV5-4; J gene: TRBJ1-2; clone size: NA; CDR3 protein: CASSFSGYTNYGYTF
V gene: TRBV5-8; J gene: TRBJ1-5; clone size: once; CDR3 protein: CASSGQAFQPQHF
V gene: TRBV27; J gene: TRBJ2-5; clone size: NA; CDR3 protein: CASSLSKGAETQYF
V gene: TRBV19; J gene: TRBJ1-5; clone size: NA; CDR3 protein: CASSIGRGLSQPQHF
V gene: TRBV18; J gene: TRBJ1-1; clone size: NA; CDR3 protein: CASSRTVRKNTEAFF
V gene: TRBV19; J gene: TRBJ2-7; clone size: NA; CDR3 protein: CASSRGTVYEQYF
V gene: TRBV28; J gene: TRBJ2-2; clone size: NA; CDR3 protein: CASIKGSGPGAGELFF
V gene: TRBV7-7; J gene: TRBJ2-2; clone size: NA; CDR3 protein: CASSPRSLAGGTGELFF
V gene: TRBV5-1; J gene: TRBJ2-4; clone size: NA; CDR3 protein: CASSLGDTAKNIQYF
V gene: TRBV27; J gene: TRBJ2-3; clone size: once; CDR3 protein: CASSVSQGYTDTQYF
V gene: TRBV7-2; J gene: TRBJ2-7; clone size: NA; CDR3 protein: CASSYGIASPSYEQYF
V gene: TRBV6-5; J gene: TRBJ2-7; clone size: NA; CDR3 protein: CASSYGGTGRYEQYF
V gene: TRBV6-4; J gene: TRBJ2-1; clone size: once; CDR3 protein: CASSDWDRDWAYNEQFF
V gene: TRBV7-9; J gene: TRBJ2-5; clone size: NA; CDR3 protein: CASSFTAARETQYF
V gene: TRBV29-1; J gene: TRBJ2-3; clone size: NA; CDR3 protein: CSVAPGGQPADTQYF
V gene: TRBV2; J gene: TRBJ2-7; clone size: few; CDR3 protein: CASSDAYEQYF
V gene: TRBV29-1; J gene: TRBJ1-6; clone size: NA; CDR3 protein: CGRPAGDHSPLHF
V gene: TRBV7-3; J gene: TRBJ2-1; clone size: few; CDR3 protein: CASSFQGTPAYEQFF
V gene: TRBV4-1; J gene: TRBJ2-5; clone size: NA; CDR3 protein: CASSQALAGGQSQETQYF
V gene: TRBV5-1; J gene: TRBJ2-2; clone size: NA; CDR3 protein: CASSLELAGELFF
V gene: TRBV2; J gene: TRBJ2-5; clone size: NA; CDR3 protein: CASSEGRQQETQYF
V gene: TRBV7-6; J gene: TRBJ2-5; clone size: NA; CDR3 protein: CASSLERAQYF
V gene: TRBV5-8; J gene: TRBJ1-2; clone size: NA; CDR3 protein: CASSLVQDGGYTF
V gene: TRBV5-1; J gene: TRBJ2-7; clone size: once; CDR3 protein: CASSLAWTSYEQYF
V gene: TRBV14; J gene: TRBJ2-7; clone size: NA; CDR3 protein: CASSQDRGSEQYF
V gene: TRBV9; J gene: TRBJ1-3; clone size: NA; CDR3 protein: CASSVEVSGSGNTIYF
V gene: TRBV27; J gene: TRBJ2-1; clone size: NA; CDR3 protein: CASSLVGLAAYNEQFF
V gene: TRBV5-1; J gene: TRBJ2-7; clone size: NA; CDR3 protein: CASSLLGTGGNEQYF
V gene: TRBV10-3; J gene: TRBJ1-2; clone size: NA; CDR3 protein: CAIMTGTGTYGYTF
V gene: TRBV19; J gene: TRBJ1-5; clone size: NA; CDR3 protein: CASRGTGNQPQHF
V gene: TRBV14; J gene: TRBJ1-1; clone size: NA; CDR3 protein: CASSQTGTTTEAFF
V gene: TRBV4-2; J gene: TRBJ2-1; clone size: NA; CDR3 protein: CASGQAVAASDYNEQFF
V gene: TRBV7-2; J gene: NA; clone size: NA; CDR3 protein: CASSLVRTGAYEQYF
V gene: TRBV6-1; J gene: TRBJ1-1; clone size: NA; CDR3 protein: CASNQGLNTEAFF
V gene: TRBV30; J gene: NA; clone size: NA; CDR3 protein: CAWSAWTSRTGEQYF
V gene: TRBV6-5; J gene: TRBJ1-1; clone size: NA; CDR3 protein: CASSYSRQNTEAFF
V gene: TRBV19; J gene: TRBJ2-7; clone size: once; CDR3 protein: CASSIWRTGGTHEQYF
V gene: TRBV7-9; J gene: TRBJ1-1; clone size: NA; CDR3 protein: CASSATTGGAMNTEAFF
V gene: TRBV7-9; J gene: TRBJ2-7; clone size: NA; CDR3 protein: CASSGRYEQYF
V gene: TRBV7-9; J gene: TRBJ2-3; clone size: NA; CDR3 protein: CASSLRLDTDTQYF